This T cell receptor (beta chain) was sequenced for a study of cytomegalovirus exposure and HLA in healthy donors. V shed 0 bases and J shed 3 bases, with 18 bases lying between them. Germline lookup yields CDR1 WNHNN and CDR2 SYGVQD (reference sequence). The CDR3 is 18 amino acids. Using immunoSEQ multiplex PCR, the repertoire was profiled, and TCRdb retains in-frame clones only, with some absent. This sample has 200,000 to 250,000 clones, with over 80% found just once. V is TRBV10-1 and J is TRBJ2-1; maybe TRBD2 (5 bases). The origin of this receptor is a woman under 40 in good health and CMV-seropositive. The source material was PBMCs. CDR3 loop: CASSESKVFAEGYNEQFF. The CDR3 bases are TGCGCCAGCAGTGAGTCCAAGGTATTCGCAGAGGGCTACAATGAGCAGTTCTTC.